Detailed here is one T cell receptor (beta chain). It lacks a known antigen. There are 16 amino acids in the CDR3, from cysteine to phenylalanine inclusive. The DNA sequence is not available. Looking up the germline V gene (reference sequence) yields CDR1 MNHEY and CDR2 SMNVEV. The source of the sample is a study of T cells expressing NK-cell markers (dated by TCRdb to about 2020). In terms of the full investigation: In sorted CD3+CD56+NKG2C+, CD3+CD56+NKG2C- and CD3+CD56-NKG2C+ T-cell subsets from 7 or 8 donors, TCR beta-chain repertoires were profiled. Illumina HiSeq 2000/2500, MiSeq or NextSeq was used to sequence libraries as 2 x 150 bp reads. Of the eight sequenced donors, seven were found to be HCMV-seropositive and one was found to be HCMV-seronegative. The study sequenced eight donors, all healthy volunteers chosen at random: three men and five women.

Results and caveats for the whole study, not just this receptor: Whether the expanded NKG2C-expressing T cell clones were specific for HCMV antigens was left unclear. Those dominant clonotypes were again the most abundant among CD3+CD56-NKG2C+ cells in four donors, at 28.3-60.1%. For six donors, the dominant CD3+CD56+NKG2C+ clonotypes were among the top 10 CD8+ clonotypes and accounted for about 1.0-8% of CD8+ T cells.

The instrument was an Illumina HiSeq 2000. TCR beta cDNA libraries were prepared using 5'RACE template switching, which introduced a universal primer site and unique molecular identifiers. Synthesis of cDNA was primed from the TCR beta constant segment and was followed by two consecutive PCR amplification steps. From the authors' description of their analysis: MIGEC handled demultiplexing of the reads and grouping by UMI, while MiTCR was used to assemble and quantify clonotypes. To remove erroneous sequences, TCR cDNA sequences were retained only when supported by two or more reads. The tcR package was used for downstream repertoire analysis, and clonotypes were matched across fractions by CDR3 nucleotide sequence plus V segment. VDJmatch was used to annotate antigen specificity against VDJdb, with one amino acid substitution allowed in CDR3. The reads went through TCRdb reprocessing, and each CDR3 protein sequence gets one entry with no DNA. TCRdb, not the original authors, processed these V and J calls. Per the sample table, the count is about 450,000 distinct CDR3 sequences. The ten largest clones represent more than 7% of the sample.

A commercial ELISA kit detecting HCMV-specific IgG in serum was used to determine HCMV serostatus. Peripheral blood mononuclear cells were isolated from blood by Ficoll density gradient centrifugation. Material for sequencing was blood T cells: a sorted CD56 or NKG2C T cell subset, CD4+ or CD8+ T cells, or bulk PBMC T cells (not recorded which). This clonotype originated in a woman aged 18 to 75 in good health. The receptor chain draws on TRBV27 and TRBJ2-7; the D call from TCRdb, TRBD1, cannot be confirmed without DNA. The CDR3 region has the sequence CASRPVPGTMGSEQYF.